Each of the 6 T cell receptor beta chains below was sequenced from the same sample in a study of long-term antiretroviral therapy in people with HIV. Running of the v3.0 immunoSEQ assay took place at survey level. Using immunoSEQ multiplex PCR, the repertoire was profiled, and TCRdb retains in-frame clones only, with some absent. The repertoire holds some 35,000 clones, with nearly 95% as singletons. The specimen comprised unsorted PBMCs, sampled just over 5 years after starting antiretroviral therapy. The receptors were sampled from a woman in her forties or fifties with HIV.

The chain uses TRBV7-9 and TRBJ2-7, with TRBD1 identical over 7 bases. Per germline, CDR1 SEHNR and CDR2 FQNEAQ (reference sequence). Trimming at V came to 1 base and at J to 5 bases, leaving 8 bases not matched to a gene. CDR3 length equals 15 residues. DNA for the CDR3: TGTGCCAGCAGCTTAGTCCAGACAGGGAAGGACGAGCAGTACTTC. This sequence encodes CASSLVQTGKDEQYF.

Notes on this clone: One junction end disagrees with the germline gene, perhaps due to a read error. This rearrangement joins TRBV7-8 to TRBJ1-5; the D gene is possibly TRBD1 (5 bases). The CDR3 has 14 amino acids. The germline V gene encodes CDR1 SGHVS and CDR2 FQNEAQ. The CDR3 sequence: CASSLTRGNQAQHF. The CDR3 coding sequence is TGTGCCAGCAGCCTCACGAGGGGTAATCAGGCCCAGCATTTT.

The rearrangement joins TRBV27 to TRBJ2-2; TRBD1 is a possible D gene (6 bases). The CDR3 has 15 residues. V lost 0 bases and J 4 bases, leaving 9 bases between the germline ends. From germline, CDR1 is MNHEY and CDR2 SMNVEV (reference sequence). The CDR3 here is CASSLSRRGTGELFF. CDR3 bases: TGTGCCAGCAGTTTATCCCGCAGGGGCACCGGGGAGCTGTTTTTT.

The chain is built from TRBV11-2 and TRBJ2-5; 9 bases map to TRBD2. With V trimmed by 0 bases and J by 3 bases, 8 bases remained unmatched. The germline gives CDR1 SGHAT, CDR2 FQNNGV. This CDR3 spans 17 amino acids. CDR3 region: CASSLEWEVAGEETQYF. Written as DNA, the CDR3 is TGTGCCAGCAGCTTAGAATGGGAGGTAGCGGGGGAAGAGACCCAGTACTTC.

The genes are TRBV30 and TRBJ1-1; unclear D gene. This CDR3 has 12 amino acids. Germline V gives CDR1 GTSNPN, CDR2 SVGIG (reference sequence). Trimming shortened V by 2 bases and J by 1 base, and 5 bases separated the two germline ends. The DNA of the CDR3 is TGTGCCTGGAGTTGGGAGAACACTGAAGCTTTCTTT. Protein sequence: CAWSWENTEAFF.

CDR3 sequence (DNA): TGTGCCAGCAGTGAAAAGGGAGATTTAGCCAAAAACATTCAGTACTTC. Translated, it gives CASSEKGDLAKNIQYF. The J gene is TRBJ2-4, the V gene TRBV6-1; a weak D match, TRBD2 (5 bases). CDR1 is MNHNS, CDR2 SASEGT, per germline. The V and J ends lost 2 bases and 0 bases respectively, with 11 bases between them. This CDR3 spans 16 amino acids.